This T cell receptor (beta chain) is drawn from a study of regulatory T cells in long-lasting Graves disease. The TCR beta library used iRepertoire HTBI primers with Arm-PCR amplification of CDR3. TCRdb reanalysed the multiplex PCR reads using MiXCR and keeps one entry per CDR3 protein. The repertoire holds hundreds of thousands of distinct CDR3 sequences, around 20% seen once, with roughly an eighth in the top ten. Time point given: persistent/refractory GD, antithyroid drugs over 5 years with positive TRAb. TCR sequences were obtained from RNA taken from PBMCs. The authors drew patients from an endocrinology department in Xi'an, China. Trimming cost V 4 bases and J 5 bases; bases outside gene matches: 5. The germline V gene encodes CDR1 SGHDT and CDR2 YYEEEE. The CDR3 runs 14 residues. Only a few counts were recorded for this clonotype.

The V and J genes are TRBV5-6 and TRBJ2-5; 10 bases line up with TRBD2. The material sequenced was peripheral blood mononuclear cells (PBMCs), taken when the disease was refractory, from a patient treated with antithyroid drugs. The receptor's source is a female donor with Graves disease. The CDR3 nucleotides read TGTGCCAGCAGCCACCTAGCGGGAGACGAGACCCAGTACTTC. Translated: CASSHLAGDETQYF. The complete variable domain, with remaining parts taken from reference TRBV5-6 and TRBJ2-5, reads DAGVTQSPTHLIKTRGQQVTLRCSPKSGHDTVSWYQQALGQGPQFIFQYYEEEERQRGNFPDRFSGHQFPNYSSELNVNALLLGDSALYLCASSHLAGDETQYFGPGTRLLVL.